This passage covers 26 T cell receptor beta chains from one sample sequenced in a study of T cells after yellow fever vaccination. Each CDR3 protein is one row after TCRdb ran MiXCR on the 5' RACE reads. In the table there are around 550,000 distinct CDR3 sequences, 19% of which are singletons. The sample consisted of PBMCs, taken 15 days after the yellow fever booster vaccination. The source of these receptors is a man aged 30 to 39 who received the YFV17D yellow fever vaccine.

The table lists this clonotype with a few counts. This chain links TRBV7-9 with TRBJ2-3, with D unclear. Trimming stripped 5 bases from V and 7 bases from J, with 7 bases between. Per the germline V gene, CDR1 is SEHNR and CDR2 is FQNEAQ (reference sequence). CDR3 length: 11 amino acids. DNA of the CDR3: TGTGCCAGCAGCGTTGGGAATACGCAGTATTTT. Translated: CASSVGNTQYF. The full variable domain, with the rest looked up from reference TRBV7-9 and TRBJ2-3, is DTGVSQNPRHKITKRGQNVTFRCDPISEHNRLYWYRQTLGQGPEFLTYFQNEAQLEKSRLLSDRFSAERPKGSFSTLEIQRTEQGDSAMYLCASSVGNTQYFGPGTRLTVL.

This clonotype was picked up a small number of times. The chain joins TRBV12-5 to TRBJ1-5; D is ambiguous. Germline V lookup: CDR1 LGHNT, CDR2 FRNRAP. The CDR3 is 15 amino acids. The V end lost 1 base, the J end lost 0 bases, and 7 bases lay between the germline ends. This CDR3 reads CASGLGQHSNQPQHF. CDR3 nucleotide sequence: TGTGCTAGTGGTTTGGGACAACATAGCAATCAGCCCCAGCATTTT.

This clonotype was observed a handful of times. The rearrangement links TRBV7-2 to TRBJ2-7; D possibly matches TRBD1 or TRBD2 (5 bases each). The CDR3 sequence is 14 residues long. The V gene's germline CDR1 is SGHTA and CDR2 FQGNSA. Trimming pared 5 bases from V and 3 bases from J, leaving 14 bases between. The CDR3 DNA reads TGTGCCAGCAGCCGTCGGTGGGACCTCTACGAGCAGTACTTC. It translates to CASSRRWDLYEQYF.

This clonotype was seen a few times. This rearrangement joins TRBV15 to TRBJ2-2, with D maybe TRBD2 (7 bases). This CDR3 has 17 residues. V shed 4 bases and J shed 5 bases, with 20 bases lying between them. CDR1 is LNHNV and CDR2 is YYDKDF in the germline V gene (reference sequence). CDR3 DNA: TGTGCCACCAGCACCGACACAAGGGGGGAGGGGACCGGGGAGCTGTTTTTT. Its translation: CATSTDTRGEGTGELFF.

This clonotype has ten or more counts. The gene calls are TRBV2 and TRBJ1-5; D is unresolved. Trimming pared 6 bases from V and 2 bases from J, leaving 5 bases between. The germline gives CDR1 SNHLY, CDR2 FYNNEI. This CDR3 spans 12 amino acids. CDR3 loop: CASSRGNQPQHF. The CDR3 nucleotides read TGTGCCAGCAGCCGGGGCAATCAGCCCCAGCATTTT.

This clonotype appeared once. This sequence joins TRBV27 and TRBJ2-5; the match to TRBD2 covers 8 bases. The CDR3 has 15 residues. From germline, CDR1 is MNHEY and CDR2 SMNVEV (reference sequence). V lost 3 bases to trimming and J lost 2 bases; unmatched junction nucleotides: 5. The CDR3 loop is CASSFVAGQQETQYF. The DNA of the CDR3 is TGTGCCAGCAGTTTTGTAGCGGGACAACAAGAGACCCAGTACTTC.

The genes are TRBV9 and TRBJ1-2; D possibly corresponds to TRBD1 (5 bases). The CDR3 runs to 15 residues. The ends were cut back, 0 bases at V and 7 bases at J, with 16 bases in the middle. Germline assignment: CDR1 SGDLS and CDR2 YYNGEE. The CDR3 protein is CASSVELEGRSGYTF. The CDR3, as DNA: TGTGCCAGCAGCGTAGAGCTTGAGGGGCGCAGTGGCTACACCTTC.

The J gene is TRBJ2-3, the V gene TRBV9, with 8 bases that match TRBD2. Germline lookup yields CDR1 SGDLS and CDR2 YYNGEE. This CDR3 contains 15 residues. The V and J ends lost 2 bases and 6 bases, in that order; junction bases with no gene match: 8. The CDR3 loop reads CASSVSGGRQDTQYF. For the CDR3, the DNA is TGTGCCAGCAGCGTTAGCGGCGGGAGGCAGGATACGCAGTATTTT.

This clonotype was picked up a small number of times. V usage is TRBV11-2 and J usage is TRBJ1-2; 11 bases align to TRBD1. J was trimmed by 1 base and V by 0 bases; bases with no gene match: 13. CDR3 length: 20 amino acids. CDR1 is SGHAT and CDR2 is FQNNGV in the germline V gene. CDR3 residues: CASSLDAKRGQGGGNYGYTF. The CDR3 DNA reads as TGTGCCAGCAGCTTAGATGCGAAGAGGGGACAGGGGGGGGGTAACTATGGCTACACCTTC.

This clonotype was seen only a few times. This chain connects TRBV12-3 or TRBV12-4 to TRBJ1-4; TRBD1 is a possible D gene (6 bases). The V end lost 5 bases, the J end lost 6 bases, and 13 bases lay between the germline ends. This CDR3 has 14 residues. The CDR3 region is CASSNRVLDEKLFF. Written as DNA, the CDR3 is TGTGCCAGCAGTAACAGGGTACTAGATGAAAAACTGTTTTTT.

The CDR3 DNA sequence: TGTGCCATCAGTGAGACTCACACAGATACGCAGTATTTT. It is translated as CAISETHTDTQYF. The chain recombines TRBV10-3 with TRBJ2-3, with D uncertain. There are 13 residues in the CDR3. V was shortened by 2 bases and J by 2 bases, with 5 bases between the two germline ends. From germline, CDR1 is ENHRY and CDR2 SYGVKD.

This chain links TRBV24-1 with TRBJ2-1; 8 bases align to TRBD1. With 7 bases clipped from V and 8 bases from J, the junction kept 6 bases outside the gene matches. CDR1 is KGHDR, CDR2 SFDVKD, per germline. This CDR3 contains 13 residues. The CDR3 spells CATRAGGRDEQFF. The CDR3 DNA is TGTGCCACCAGGGCAGGGGGCAGGGATGAGCAGTTCTTC.

V usage is TRBV7-2 and J usage is TRBJ2-2, with 8 bases lining up with TRBD1. This CDR3 spans 14 amino acids. The germline V gene encodes CDR1 SGHTA and CDR2 FQGNSA. The junction had 6 bases not matched to a gene; V was cut back by 4 bases and J by 8 bases. CDR3 amino acids: CASSYQGARGELFF. Here the CDR3 DNA reads TGTGCCAGCAGCTACCAGGGGGCTAGGGGGGAGCTGTTTTTT. Looking up the rest from reference TRBV7-2 and TRBJ2-2 gives the full variable domain: GAGVSQSPSNKVTEKGKDVELRCDPISGHTALYWYRQSLGQGLEFLIYFQGNSAPDKSGLPSDRFSAERTGGSVSTLTIQRTQQEDSAVYLCASSYQGARGELFFGEGSRLTVL.

The chain couples TRBV5-1 to TRBJ2-5; the D gene is possibly TRBD2 (6 bases). Trimming stripped 0 bases from V and 3 bases from J, with 12 bases between. Germline assignment: CDR1 SGHRS and CDR2 YFSETQ. CDR3 length equals 15 residues. CDR3 residues: CASSLAPAGKETQYF. CDR3 in DNA: TGCGCCAGCAGCTTGGCGCCGGCGGGGAAAGAGACCCAGTACTTC. Looking up the rest from reference TRBV5-1 and TRBJ2-5 gives the full variable domain: KAGVTQTPRYLIKTRGQQVTLSCSPISGHRSVSWYQQTPGQGLQFLFEYFSETQRNKGNFPGRFSGRQFSNSRSEMNVSTLELGDSALYLCASSLAPAGKETQYFGPGTRLLVL.

Only a few counts were recorded for this clonotype. This chain connects TRBV20-1 to TRBJ2-5; 10 positions match TRBD1. Germline V gene data show CDR1 as DFQATT and CDR2 as SNEGSKA (reference sequence). The length of the CDR3 is 16 residues. V lost 6 bases to trimming and J lost 0 bases; unmatched junction nucleotides: 10. CDR3 amino acids: CSATGTGEPYQETQYF. Written as DNA, the CDR3 is TGCAGTGCGACGGGGACAGGGGAACCGTACCAAGAGACCCAGTACTTC.

This clonotype was detected a few times. This chain links TRBV7-9 with TRBJ2-7; D is unresolved. CDR1 is SEHNR and CDR2 is FQNEAQ in the germline V gene (reference sequence). Deletions cut 4 bases from V and 3 bases from J, with 19 bases between. The length of the CDR3 is 16 residues. The CDR3 is CASSSQSQSNLYEQYF. CDR3 DNA: TGTGCCAGCAGCTCCCAAAGCCAGTCGAATCTCTACGAGCAGTACTTC.

This clonotype was seen a handful of times. The CDR3 coding sequence is TGTGCCAGCAGTTCCTCATTATTGCTAGCCAAAAACATTCAGTACTTC. Amino acids: CASSSSLLLAKNIQYF. This chain joins TRBV28 and TRBJ2-4; no clear D. This CDR3 contains 16 residues. V was clipped by 4 bases and J by 0 bases, with 13 bases between them. CDR1 and CDR2 from the germline V gene are MDHEN and SYDVKM. Looking up the rest from reference TRBV28 and TRBJ2-4 gives the full variable domain: DVKVTQSSRYLVKRTGEKVFLECVQDMDHENMFWYRQDPGLGLRLIYFSYDVKMKEKGDIPEGYSVSREKKERFSLILESASTNQTSMYLCASSSSLLLAKNIQYFGAGTRLSVL.

J is TRBJ2-1 and V is TRBV28, with TRBD1 matching 11 bases. The J segment lost 4 bases and the V segment lost 6 bases, leaving 11 bases of the junction unmatched. CDR1 is MDHEN, CDR2 SYDVKM, per germline. CDR3 length: 17 amino acids. The CDR3 DNA reads as TGTGCCAGCAGAGGACAGGGGGCGCGATTATCGTACAATGAGCAGTTCTTC. Translated, it gives CASRGQGARLSYNEQFF.

In this sample, this clonotype turned up a few times. The V and J genes are TRBV19 and TRBJ1-5, with D possibly TRBD1 on 5 matching bases. Germline loops: CDR1 LNHDA, CDR2 SQIVND (reference sequence). The CDR3 is made up of 13 amino acids. Between the trimmed V and J ends, which lost 7 bases and 6 bases, there was a span of 13 bases. The CDR3 nucleotides are TGTGCCAGTACCCTAAGTAGGGGTCAGCCCCAGCATTTT. This sequence encodes CASTLSRGQPQHF.

CDR3 nucleotide sequence: TGTGCCAGCATCCTTCGACTAGCGGGAAAGAATGAGCAGTTCTTC. Its translation is CASILRLAGKNEQFF. The chain carries TRBV27 and TRBJ2-1; 11 bases are shared with TRBD2. CDR3 length: 15 residues. The trim removed 7 bases at V and 7 bases at J, leaving 9 bases unmatched. Germline V lookup: CDR1 MNHEY, CDR2 SMNVEV (reference sequence).

This clonotype appeared a few times. This chain joins TRBV5-5 and TRBJ1-1, with D maybe TRBD1 (5 bases). The CDR3 runs 15 residues. Germline V gene sequence: CDR1 SGHKS, CDR2 YYEKEE (reference sequence). V was shortened by 0 bases and J by 4 bases, with 13 bases between the two germline ends. This CDR3 reads CASSLGPGPLTEAFF. CDR3 nucleotide sequence: TGTGCCAGCAGCTTGGGACCGGGACCCCTCACTGAAGCTTTCTTT.

V is TRBV7-8 and J is TRBJ2-7, with D perhaps matching TRBD1 (5 bases). The V end was cut by 1 base, the J end by 7 bases, with 14 bases between. This CDR3 comprises 14 residues. CDR1 and CDR2 from the germline V gene are SGHVS and FQNEAQ. This chain's CDR3 is CASSLVRRVREQYF. In DNA form, the CDR3 reads TGTGCCAGCAGCTTAGTTCGCAGGGTGCGAGAGCAGTACTTC.

This clonotype turned up a few times. V is TRBV7-2 and J is TRBJ2-7, with a tentative D call TRBD1 (5 bases). The CDR3 is 17 amino acids. The V end was cut by 1 base, the J end by 1 base, with 17 bases between. In germline, CDR1 is SGHTA, CDR2 FQGNSA. The CDR3 DNA reads as TGTGCCAGCAGCTTAGGTATAGGCAGGGCTTTATCCTACGAGCAGTACTTC. Its translation: CASSLGIGRALSYEQYF.

The chain joins TRBV15 to TRBJ1-1, with 7 nucleotides matching TRBD1. The CDR3 has 17 residues. Losses at the gene ends were 1 base for V and 0 bases for J; bases not matched to a gene: 8. Germline V gives CDR1 LNHNV, CDR2 YYDKDF (reference sequence). CDR3 region: CATSRGDRVPMNTEAFF. As DNA, the CDR3 is TGTGCCACCAGCAGAGGAGACAGGGTCCCCATGAACACTGAAGCTTTCTTT.

This clonotype was detected only once. The V and J genes are TRBV7-9 and TRBJ1-1; a possible D gene is TRBD1 (5 bases). Germline lookup yields CDR1 SEHNR and CDR2 FQNEAQ (reference sequence). The CDR3 loop spans 13 amino acids. Trimming took 4 bases from V and 8 from J, leaving 14 bases between them. The CDR3 DNA follows: TGTGCCAGCAGCTCTCTTTATGAGGGGGAAGCTTTCTTT. Translation gives CASSSLYEGEAFF.

This clonotype has only a few counts. The chain recombines TRBV9 with TRBJ2-7, with D perhaps being TRBD1 or TRBD2 (6 bases each). The ends were cut back, 5 bases at V and 0 bases at J, with 12 bases in the middle. The length of the CDR3 is 14 residues. Per germline, CDR1 SGDLS and CDR2 YYNGEE. DNA of the CDR3: TGTGCCAGCAGTAGGGGGGTCGTCTCCTACGAGCAGTACTTC. Translating it yields CASSRGVVSYEQYF. Together with reference TRBV9 and TRBJ2-7, the CDR3 gives the full variable domain: DSGVTQTPKHLITATGQRVTLRCSPRSGDLSVYWYQQSLDQGLQFLIQYYNGEERAKGNILERFSAQQFPDLHSELNLSSLELGDSALYFCASSRGVVSYEQYFGPGTRLTVT.